This T cell receptor (beta chain) was identified in a study of blood T cells in healthy people across ages. CDR1 is DFQATT, CDR2 SNEGSKA, per germline (reference sequence). V shed 6 bases and J 4 bases; nucleotides not matched to a gene: 12. This CDR3 has 15 residues. The authors ran a second PCR of 7 to 11 cycles using a sample-barcoded 5' primer and a J-beta primer mix. MiXCR, run by TCRdb on the 5' RACE reads, gives a single entry per CDR3 protein. This table holds 1,300,000 or so distinct CDR3 sequences, 55% to 75% found once. The rearrangement links TRBV20-1 to TRBJ2-3; 8 nucleotides line up with TRBD1. The material sequenced was blood. This receptor was taken from a man younger than 35 in good health. CDR3 bases: TGCAGTGCCATCCAGGGGGCAGGGTACGCAGATACGCAGTATTTT. It yields the protein CSAIQGAGYADTQYF.